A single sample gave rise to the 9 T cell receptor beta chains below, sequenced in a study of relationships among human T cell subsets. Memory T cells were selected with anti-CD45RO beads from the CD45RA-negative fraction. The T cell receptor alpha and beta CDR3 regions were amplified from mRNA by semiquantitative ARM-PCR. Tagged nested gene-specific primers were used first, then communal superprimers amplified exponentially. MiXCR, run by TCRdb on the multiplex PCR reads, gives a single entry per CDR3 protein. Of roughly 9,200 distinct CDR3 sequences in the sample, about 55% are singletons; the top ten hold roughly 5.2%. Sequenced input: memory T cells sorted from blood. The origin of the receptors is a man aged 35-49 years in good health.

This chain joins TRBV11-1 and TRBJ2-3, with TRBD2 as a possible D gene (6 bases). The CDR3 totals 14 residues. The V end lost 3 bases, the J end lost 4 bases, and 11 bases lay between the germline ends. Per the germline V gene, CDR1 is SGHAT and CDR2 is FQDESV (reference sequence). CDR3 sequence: CASSLGGTADTQYF. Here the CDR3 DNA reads TGTGCCAGCAGCTTGGGCGGGACGGCAGATACGCAGTATTTT.

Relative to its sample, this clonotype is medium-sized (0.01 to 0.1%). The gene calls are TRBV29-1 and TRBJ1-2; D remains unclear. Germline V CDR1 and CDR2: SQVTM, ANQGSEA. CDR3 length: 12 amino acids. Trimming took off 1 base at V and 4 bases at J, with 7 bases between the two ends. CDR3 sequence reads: CSVEAPGYGYTF. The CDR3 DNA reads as TGCAGCGTTGAAGCTCCGGGCTATGGCTACACCTTC.

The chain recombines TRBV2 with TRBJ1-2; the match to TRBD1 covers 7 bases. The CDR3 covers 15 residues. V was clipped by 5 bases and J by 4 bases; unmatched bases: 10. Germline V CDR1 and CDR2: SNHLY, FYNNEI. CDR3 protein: CASSLRDSGAYGYTF. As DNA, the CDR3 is TGTGCCAGCAGTCTACGGGACAGCGGGGCCTATGGCTACACCTTC.

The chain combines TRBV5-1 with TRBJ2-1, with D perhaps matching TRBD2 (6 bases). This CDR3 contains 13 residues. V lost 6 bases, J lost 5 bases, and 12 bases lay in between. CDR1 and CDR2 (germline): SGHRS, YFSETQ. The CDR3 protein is CASKPGGDNEQFF. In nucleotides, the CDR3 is TGCGCCAGCAAGCCGGGCGGGGACAATGAGCAGTTCTTC.

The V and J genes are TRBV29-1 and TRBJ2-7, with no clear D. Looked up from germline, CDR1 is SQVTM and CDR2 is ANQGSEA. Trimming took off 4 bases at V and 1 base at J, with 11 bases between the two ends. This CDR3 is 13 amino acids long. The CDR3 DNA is TGCAGCGTTGTAAAACAGCTTTCCTACGAGCAGTACTTC. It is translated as CSVVKQLSYEQYF.

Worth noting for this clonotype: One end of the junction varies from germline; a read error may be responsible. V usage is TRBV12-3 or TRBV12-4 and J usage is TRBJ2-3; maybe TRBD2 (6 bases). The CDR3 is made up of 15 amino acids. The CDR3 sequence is CASSLARTGADTQYF. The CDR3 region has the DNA TGTGCCAGCAGCTTAGCGAGAACGGGGGCAGATACGCAGTATTTT.

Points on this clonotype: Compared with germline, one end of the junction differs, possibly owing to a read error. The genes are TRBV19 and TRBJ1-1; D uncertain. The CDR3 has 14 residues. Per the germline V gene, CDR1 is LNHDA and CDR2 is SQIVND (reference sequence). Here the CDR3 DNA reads TGTGCCAGTAGCCCGAGGGAGGTTAACACTGAAGCTCTCTTT. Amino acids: CASSPREVNTEALF.

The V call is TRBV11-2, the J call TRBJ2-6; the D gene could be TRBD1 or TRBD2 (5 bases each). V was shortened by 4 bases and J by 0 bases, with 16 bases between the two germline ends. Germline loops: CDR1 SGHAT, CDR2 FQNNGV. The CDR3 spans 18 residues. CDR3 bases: TGTGCCAGCAGCTCTACGCTGGGACGCCTCTCTGGGGCCAACGTCCTGACTTTC. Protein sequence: CASSSTLGRLSGANVLTF.

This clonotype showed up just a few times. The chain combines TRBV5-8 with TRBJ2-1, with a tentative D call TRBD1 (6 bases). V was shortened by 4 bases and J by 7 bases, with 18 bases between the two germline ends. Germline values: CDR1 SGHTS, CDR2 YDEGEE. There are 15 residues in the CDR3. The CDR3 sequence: CASSLRQGSGNEQFF. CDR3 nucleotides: TGTGCCAGCAGCCTGAGGCAGGGGTCGGGGAATGAGCAGTTCTTC.